These 22 T cell receptor beta chains originate from one sample sequenced in a study of T cell responses to AZD1222 COVID-19 vaccine. Sequencing used immunoSEQ multiplex PCR; TCRdb keeps in-frame clones, though not all of them. The sample holds 130,000 to 150,000 clones; 92% are singletons and the top ten take over 1.5%. The material was peripheral blood, obtained on day 0 of AZD1222 vaccination. All receptors derive from an adult in good health.

This clone showed up just once. The DNA of the CDR3 is TGTGCCAGCAGGCCGAAGGGACTAGCGGGATTGAACACCGGGGAGCTGTTTTTT. Residues: CASRPKGLAGLNTGELFF. This chain uses TRBV7-9 with TRBJ2-2, with 13 bases identical to TRBD2. Germline V gene sequence: CDR1 SEHNR, CDR2 FQNEAQ (reference sequence). The CDR3 is 18 residues long. The V and J ends lost 6 bases and 1 base, in that order; junction bases with no gene match: 8.

The rearrangement uses TRBV3-1 (or the pseudogene TRBV3-2) and TRBJ1-5; 7 positions match TRBD1. The CDR3 is 14 amino acids. V shed 5 bases and J 9 bases; nucleotides not matched to a gene: 10. Germline loops: CDR1 LGHDT, CDR2 YNNKEL (reference sequence). As DNA, the CDR3 is TGTGCCAGCAGCAATACAGGGGCCTCCCGGCCCCAGCATTTT. It codes for CASSNTGASRPQHF.

This chain uses TRBV30 with TRBJ2-1; no reliable D call. Germline lookup yields CDR1 GTSNPN and CDR2 SVGIG (reference sequence). The CDR3 contains 14 residues. Trimming left V 4 bases short and J 3 bases short, with 13 bases between. The CDR3: CAWNPLAHYNEQFF. In DNA, the CDR3 is TGTGCCTGGAACCCCTTAGCTCACTACAATGAGCAGTTCTTC.

The chain couples TRBV5-6 to TRBJ2-3; no clear D. Trimming removed 3 bases at V and 2 bases at J, with 13 bases between. In germline, CDR1 is SGHDT, CDR2 YYEEEE. The CDR3 runs to 15 residues. The CDR3 sequence: CASSSPDSYTDTQYF. The CDR3 region has the DNA TGTGCCAGCAGCTCACCTGACTCTTACACAGATACGCAGTATTTT.

V gene TRBV5-6 combines with J gene TRBJ2-6; D remains ambiguous. V lost 5 bases and J 4 bases, leaving 10 bases between the germline ends. CDR1 is SGHDT and CDR2 is YYEEEE in the germline V gene. The CDR3 covers 14 residues. CDR3 residues: CASRSSWGANVLTF. The CDR3 DNA reads as TGTGCCAGCAGATCTAGTTGGGGGGCCAACGTCCTGACTTTC. The full variable domain, in which reference TRBV5-6 and TRBJ2-6 provide the parts outside the CDR3, is DAGVTQSPTHLIKTRGQQVTLRCSPKSGHDTVSWYQQALGQGPQFIFQYYEEEERQRGNFPDRFSGHQFPNYSSELNVNALLLGDSALYLCASRSSWGANVLTFGAGSRLTVL.

This chain joins TRBV3-1 (or the pseudogene TRBV3-2) and TRBJ2-7, with D unresolved. Per germline, CDR1 LGHDT and CDR2 YNNKEL (reference sequence). The CDR3 has 14 amino acids. Trimming shortened V by 1 base and J by 3 bases, and 10 bases separated the two germline ends. CDR3 DNA sequence: TGTGCCAGCAGCCAAGGGGTGGTTAACTACGAGCAGTACTTC. It is translated as CASSQGVVNYEQYF.

This chain joins TRBV27 and TRBJ2-2; the D gene is possibly TRBD2 (5 bases). With 3 bases removed from V and 4 bases from J, the gap between germline ends came to 12 bases. This CDR3 has 15 amino acids. The germline gives CDR1 MNHEY, CDR2 SMNVEV (reference sequence). The DNA for the CDR3 is TGTGCCAGCAGTTTGTGGGAGTTGGGCACCGGGGAGCTGTTTTTT. Translated: CASSLWELGTGELFF.

This chain uses TRBV4-1 with TRBJ2-2; no clear D gene. Germline CDR1 and CDR2: MGHRA and YSYEKL. Trimming took 1 base from V and 7 from J, leaving 4 bases between them. This CDR3 is built from 12 residues. Here the CDR3 reads CASSQVIGELFF. The CDR3 DNA follows: TGCGCCAGCAGCCAAGTCATCGGGGAGCTGTTTTTT.

The rearrangement links TRBV9 to TRBJ2-3; D tentatively fits TRBD1 or TRBD2 (6 bases each). The V end lost 2 bases, the J end lost 6 bases, and 10 bases lay between the germline ends. The CDR3 length is 13 residues. In germline, CDR1 is SGDLS, CDR2 YYNGEE. The CDR3 sequence: CASSVQGGDTQYF. The CDR3 nucleotides read TGTGCCAGCAGCGTCCAAGGGGGGGATACGCAGTATTTT.

V usage is TRBV28 and J usage is TRBJ2-7; TRBD1 matches at 7 bases. The CDR3 sequence is 16 residues long. The germline V gene encodes CDR1 MDHEN and CDR2 SYDVKM. With 5 bases clipped from V and 0 bases from J, the junction kept 10 bases outside the gene matches. Written as DNA, the CDR3 is TGTGCCAGCAGTCCTGGGGCCGGGACAGCCTCCTACGAGCAGTACTTC. Translation gives CASSPGAGTASYEQYF.

The V gene is TRBV4-1, the J gene TRBJ1-2; the match to TRBD1 covers 9 bases. Per germline, CDR1 MGHRA and CDR2 YSYEKL. The junction had 7 bases not matched to a gene; V was cut back by 3 bases and J by 5 bases. This CDR3 spans 15 amino acids. CDR3 DNA: TGCGCCAGCAGCCACCTCGACAGGGGGAGTTATGGCTACACCTTC. This sequence encodes CASSHLDRGSYGYTF.

V gene TRBV5-1 combines with J gene TRBJ1-4; D is undetermined. The germline V gene has CDR1 SGHRS and CDR2 YFSETQ. This CDR3 region has 16 residues. V lost 5 bases, J lost 3 bases, and 17 bases lay in between. CDR3 region: CASRYSPNRANEKLFF. The CDR3 nucleotides are TGCGCCAGCAGATATTCCCCTAACAGAGCTAATGAAAAACTGTTTTTT.

The gene calls are TRBV5-1 and TRBJ2-3; D remains unclear. Germline V gene lookup returns CDR1 SGHRS and CDR2 YFSETQ. V was pared by 4 bases and J by 1 base, with 13 bases between. The length of the CDR3 is 15 residues. CDR3 residues: CASSLTDPRTDTQYF. The CDR3 bases are TGCGCCAGCAGCCTAACGGACCCTCGCACAGATACGCAGTATTTT.

The chain links TRBV5-6 to TRBJ1-4; no clear D. V lost 2 bases, J lost 7 bases, and 12 bases lay in between. Germline CDR1 SGHDT, CDR2 YYEEEE. The CDR3 totals 14 residues. The chain's CDR3 is CASSFVSGFEKLFF. The DNA of the CDR3 is TGTGCCAGCAGCTTCGTCTCTGGCTTTGAAAAACTGTTTTTT.

The sample holds a few counts of this clone. V gene TRBV3-1 (or the pseudogene TRBV3-2) combines with J gene TRBJ1-2; D is possibly TRBD1 (5 bases). This CDR3 is built from 14 residues. Trimming removed 1 base at V and 4 bases at J, with 10 bases between. From germline, CDR1 is LGHDT and CDR2 YNNKEL (reference sequence). In DNA, the CDR3 is TGTGCCAGCAGCCAAGCTGGGGGAGTCTATGGCTACACCTTC. The encoded protein is CASSQAGGVYGYTF.

The genes are TRBV5-4 and TRBJ2-3; D remains unclear. Germline CDR1 reads SGHNT; CDR2 reads YYREEE (reference sequence). The V and J ends lost 3 bases and 4 bases respectively, with 9 bases between them. This CDR3 has 13 amino acids. The CDR3 loop reads CASSSVVPDTQYF. CDR3 in DNA: TGTGCCAGCAGCTCCGTAGTCCCAGATACGCAGTATTTT.

The genes are TRBV5-1 and TRBJ2-1; 10 bases line up with TRBD2. J was trimmed by 7 bases and V by 0 bases; bases with no gene match: 16. CDR1 is SGHRS and CDR2 is YFSETQ in the germline V gene. The CDR3 covers 19 residues. The CDR3 sequence is CASSLVGAVAGGQSNEQFF. The CDR3 DNA is TGCGCCAGCAGCTTGGTCGGGGCTGTAGCGGGAGGCCAGTCGAATGAGCAGTTCTTC.

The chain has TRBV6-5 and TRBJ1-2; 8 bases fit TRBD1. Germline loops: CDR1 MNHEY, CDR2 SVGAGI. CDR3 length: 15 residues. Germline trimming cut 4 bases from V and 6 bases from J; bases unmatched to any gene: 10. As DNA, the CDR3 is TGTGCCAGCAGTTCACAGGGGGGGACCAGCAATGGCTACACCTTC. This translates into CASSSQGGTSNGYTF.

This clone was detected once. The rearrangement uses TRBV27 and TRBJ1-4; 8 bases are shared with TRBD1. The germline V gene encodes CDR1 MNHEY and CDR2 SMNVEV (reference sequence). V shed 8 bases, J shed 8 bases, and the junction held 10 bases outside the gene matches. The CDR3 covers 14 residues. The CDR3 DNA is TGTGCCAGCGCCAGACAGGGGCTGAAGGAAAAACTGTTTTTT. Amino acids: CASARQGLKEKLFF.

This chain links TRBV3-1 (or the pseudogene TRBV3-2) with TRBJ1-1; D ambiguous. V was shortened by 4 bases and J by 1 base, with 13 bases between the two germline ends. The germline CDR1 and CDR2 sequences are LGHDT and YNNKEL (reference sequence). The CDR3 sequence is 15 residues long. CDR3 sequence reads: CASSLLASPNTEAFF. The DNA of the CDR3 is TGTGCCAGCAGCCTATTGGCCAGCCCGAACACTGAAGCTTTCTTT.

The chain recombines TRBV7-2 with TRBJ2-7; 8 nucleotides match TRBD2. Unmatched junction bases numbered 7, after V lost 2 bases and J lost 4 bases. The CDR3 has 15 residues. In germline, CDR1 is SGHTA, CDR2 FQGNSA. CDR3 nucleotide sequence: TGTGCCAGCAGCTTATCATGGACTAGCCCTTACGAGCAGTACTTC. As protein: CASSLSWTSPYEQYF.

The V and J genes are TRBV18 and TRBJ1-3; no clear D. The CDR3 consists of 13 residues. Germline V gives CDR1 KGHSH, CDR2 LQKENI. Trimming stripped 3 bases from V and 4 bases from J, with 7 bases between. Here the CDR3 DNA reads TGTGCCAGCTCACCCACTAGAGGAAACACCATATATTTT. Protein sequence: CASSPTRGNTIYF.